Below are 10 T cell receptor beta chains sequenced from a single sample in a study of T cell responses to AZD1222 COVID-19 vaccine. Here immunoSEQ multiplex PCR was the method, and the copy in TCRdb shows in-frame clones only, minus some. The table includes 100,000 or so clones, roughly 90% detected once. The specimen comprised peripheral blood, sampled on day 0 of AZD1222 vaccination. The source is an adult in good health.

The rearrangement joins TRBV28 to TRBJ1-1; D gene unclear. The CDR3 has 16 amino acids. V gave up 5 bases and J gave up 0 bases, with 16 bases separating them. Germline CDR1 and CDR2: MDHEN and SYDVKM. The DNA of the CDR3 is TGTGCCAGCAGTACGAGCGGCTCGAGTCTGAACACTGAAGCTTTCTTT. Protein: CASSTSGSSLNTEAFF.

The gene calls are TRBV5-5 and TRBJ2-7; 8 bases match TRBD2. The CDR3 runs 15 residues. Germline trimming cut 4 bases from V and 4 bases from J; bases unmatched to any gene: 10. Per the germline V gene, CDR1 is SGHKS and CDR2 is YYEKEE (reference sequence). CDR3 in amino acids: CASSPRASGLYEQYF. The CDR3 DNA reads TGTGCCAGCAGCCCTAGGGCTAGCGGGCTATACGAGCAGTACTTC. The full variable domain, with the rest looked up from reference TRBV5-5 and TRBJ2-7, is DAGVTQSPTHLIKTRGQQVTLRCSPISGHKSVSWYQQVLGQGPQFIFQYYEKEERGRGNFPDRFSARQFPNYSSELNVNALLLGDSALYLCASSPRASGLYEQYFGPGTRLTVT.

The chain employs TRBV7-6 and TRBJ1-6, with 9 bases fitting TRBD1. Germline values: CDR1 SGHVS, CDR2 FNYEAQ. The CDR3 extends over 14 amino acids. Trimming removed 4 bases from V and 6 bases from J; junction bases left unmatched: 1. The CDR3 region has the DNA TGTGCCAGCAGCTCGGACAGGGGTAATTCACCCCTCCACTTT. This encodes CASSSDRGNSPLHF.

The chain is built from TRBV30 and TRBJ1-6, with a weak D call TRBD1 (5 bases). The V gene lost 1 base and the J gene lost 10 bases, with 11 bases spanning the gap. The CDR3 length is 13 residues. The germline CDR1 and CDR2 sequences are GTSNPN and SVGIG (reference sequence). The CDR3 is CAWSAQGDSPLHF. The CDR3 DNA sequence: TGTGCCTGGAGTGCCCAGGGCGACTCACCCCTCCACTTT.

Only a few counts were recorded for this clone. The chain employs TRBV18 and TRBJ2-7; D gene ambiguous. CDR3 length: 13 residues. The V end was cut by 4 bases, the J end by 0 bases, with 7 bases between. Germline V gene data show CDR1 as KGHSH and CDR2 as LQKENI. The CDR3 DNA follows: TGTGCCAGCTCACGCGGCTCCTCCTACGAGCAGTACTTC. Amino acid sequence: CASSRGSSYEQYF.

The genes are TRBV9 and TRBJ1-2; no reliable D call. Germline loops: CDR1 SGDLS, CDR2 YYNGEE. The CDR3 consists of 16 residues. Trimming shortened V by 0 bases and J by 0 bases, and 12 bases separated the two germline ends. CDR3 region: CASSVESAATNYGYTF. In nucleotides, the CDR3 is TGTGCCAGCAGCGTAGAGTCGGCAGCCACTAACTATGGCTACACCTTC.

The V and J genes are TRBV5-8 and TRBJ2-1; 8 nucleotides agree with TRBD1. V shed 0 bases and J 5 bases; nucleotides not matched to a gene: 19. The CDR3 covers 20 residues. Germline CDR1 reads SGHTS; CDR2 reads YDEGEE. The CDR3 spells CASSLVIWTGRLATNNEQFF. CDR3 coding DNA: TGTGCCAGCAGCTTGGTAATCTGGACAGGGAGATTAGCGACTAACAATGAGCAGTTCTTC.

V and J are TRBV19 and TRBJ2-2, with 15 bases lining up with TRBD2. This CDR3 comprises 18 residues. J was trimmed by 5 bases and V by 7 bases; bases with no gene match: 11. Germline loops: CDR1 LNHDA, CDR2 SQIVND (reference sequence). This chain's CDR3 is CASTHSYGTSGGTGELFF. The CDR3 coding sequence is TGTGCCAGTACTCATTCCTACGGGACTAGCGGGGGGACCGGGGAGCTGTTTTTT.

This chain uses TRBV30 with TRBJ2-2; TRBD1 aligns across 10 bases. The CDR3 contains 16 residues. Losses at the gene ends were 3 bases for V and 5 bases for J; bases not matched to a gene: 9. CDR1 is GTSNPN, CDR2 SVGIG, per germline (reference sequence). The CDR3 coding sequence is TGTGCCTGGAGGGATGACAGGGGGCGACGGACCGGGGAGCTGTTTTTT. Its protein product is CAWRDDRGRRTGELFF.

This clone was detected only a few times. The chain carries TRBV10-3 and TRBJ1-3; D is possibly TRBD1 (6 bases). The CDR3 covers 12 residues. CDR1 ENHRY and CDR2 SYGVKD come from the germline V gene. For the CDR3, the DNA is TGTGCAAGTACAGGGAGTGGAAACACCATATATTTT. It specifies CASTGSGNTIYF.